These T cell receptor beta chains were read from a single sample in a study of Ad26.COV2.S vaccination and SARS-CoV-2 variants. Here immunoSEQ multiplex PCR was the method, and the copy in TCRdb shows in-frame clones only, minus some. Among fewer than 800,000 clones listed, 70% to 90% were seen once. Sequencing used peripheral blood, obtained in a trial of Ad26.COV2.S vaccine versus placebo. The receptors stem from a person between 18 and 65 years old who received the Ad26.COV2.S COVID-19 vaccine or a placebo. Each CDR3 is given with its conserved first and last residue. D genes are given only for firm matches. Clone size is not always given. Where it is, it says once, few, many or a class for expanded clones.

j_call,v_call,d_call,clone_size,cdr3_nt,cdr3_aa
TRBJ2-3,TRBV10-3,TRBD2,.,TGTGCCATCCGTGGGGGTAGCGGGGGGGCAGATACGCAGTATTTT,CAIRGGSGGADTQYF
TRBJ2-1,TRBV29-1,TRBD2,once,TGCAGCGCACGGGACTATCAGACGTTCTTC,CSARDYQTFF
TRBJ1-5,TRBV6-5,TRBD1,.,TGTGCCAGCAAGGGGGGACAGTGGAATCAGCCCCAGCATTTT,CASKGGQWNQPQHF
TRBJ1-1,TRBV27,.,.,TGTGCCAGCAGTTTAAAGGGTGGCACTGAAGCTTTCTTT,CASSLKGGTEAFF
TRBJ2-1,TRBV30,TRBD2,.,TGTGCCTGGAGCCGGGAGGGTGATGAGCAGTTCTTC,CAWSREGDEQFF
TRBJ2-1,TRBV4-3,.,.,TGCGCCAGCAGCCAAGACCCGGACAGTCGTTGGAATGAGCAGTTCTTC,CASSQDPDSRWNEQFF
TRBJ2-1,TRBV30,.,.,TGTGCCTGGAGCGTAACGGGGAATGAGCAGTTCTTC,CAWSVTGNEQFF
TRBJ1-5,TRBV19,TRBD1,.,TGTGCCAGTAGTACCGGGACAGACGCTCAGCCCCAGCATTTT,CASSTGTDAQPQHF
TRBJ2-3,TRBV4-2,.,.,TGTGCCAGCAGCCCAAGATTGACAGATACGCAGTATTTT,CASSPRLTDTQYF
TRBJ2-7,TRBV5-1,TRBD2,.,TGCGCCAGCAGCATACCCGGGACTACCTACGAGCAGTACTTC,CASSIPGTTYEQYF
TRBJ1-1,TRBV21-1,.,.,TGTGCCAGCAGCAAAGGAGAAGGACGACTCCATGAAGCTTTCTTT,CASSKGEGRLHEAFF
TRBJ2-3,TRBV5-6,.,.,TGTGCCAGCAGCTTCGGTGACACCCGATGGAATACGCAGTATTTT,CASSFGDTRWNTQYF
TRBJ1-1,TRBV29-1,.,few,TGCAGCGTTGTTGTTGGGGGCATGATGAACACTGAAGCTTTCTTT,CSVVVGGMMNTEAFF
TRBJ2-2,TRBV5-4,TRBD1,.,TGTGCCAGCAGAAGACAGGGGGCAAGCGGGGAGCTGTTTTTT,CASRRQGASGELFF
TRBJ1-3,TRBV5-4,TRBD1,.,TGTGCCAGCAGCTCGGACAGGGGACCGGGAAGCACCATATATTTT,CASSSDRGPGSTIYF
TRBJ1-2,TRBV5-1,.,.,TGCGCCAGCAGCTTGGGTGGGGCAGCGAGAGCCTATGGCTACACCTTC,CASSLGGAARAYGYTF
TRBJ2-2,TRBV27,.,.,TGTGCCACCTCATCGGAGTTCAGAGAGGAGCTGTTTTTT,CATSSEFREELFF
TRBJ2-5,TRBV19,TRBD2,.,TGTGCCAGTAGCCAAGCGGGAGTCGCCGAGACCCAGTACTTC,CASSQAGVAETQYF
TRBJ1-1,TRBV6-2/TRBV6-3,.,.,TGTGCCAGCAGCCCGGAATTCCGGAACACTGAAGCTTTCTTT,CASSPEFRNTEAFF
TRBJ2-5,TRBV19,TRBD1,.,TGTGCCAGTAGTACCACAGGGGCCCAAGAGACCCAGTACTTC,CASSTTGAQETQYF
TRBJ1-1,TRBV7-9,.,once,TGTGCCAGCAGCGGACAGTTTACGGTTGAAGCTTTCTTT,CASSGQFTVEAFF
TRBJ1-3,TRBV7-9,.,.,TGTGCCAGCAGCTTATCCCCAGGACAACCTGGAAACACCATATATTTT,CASSLSPGQPGNTIYF
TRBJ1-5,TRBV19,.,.,TGTGCCAGTAGTATAGATGGGCAGGGAAATCAGCCCCAGCATTTT,CASSIDGQGNQPQHF
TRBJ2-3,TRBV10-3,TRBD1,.,TGTGCCATCAGTGAGTCGAAAGGGACAGGGTCCACAGATACGCAGTATTTT,CAISESKGTGSTDTQYF
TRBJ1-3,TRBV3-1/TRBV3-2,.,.,TGTGCCAGCAGCCAAGATTACGGAAACACCATATATTTT,CASSQDYGNTIYF
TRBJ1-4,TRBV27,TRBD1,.,TGTGCCAGCAGCACGGGACAGGTTAATGAAAAACTGTTTTTT,CASSTGQVNEKLFF
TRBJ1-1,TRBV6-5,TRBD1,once,TGTGCCAGCAGGTGGGGACAGGGGGGGACTGAAGCTTTCTTT,CASRWGQGGTEAFF
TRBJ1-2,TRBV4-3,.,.,TGCGCCAGCAGCCAGCTACAGGGAATTGAATATGGCTACACCTTC,CASSQLQGIEYGYTF
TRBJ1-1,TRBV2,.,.,TGTGCCGGAATACAGGGTCCCACTGAAGCTTTCTTT,CAGIQGPTEAFF
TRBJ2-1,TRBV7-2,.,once,TGTGCCAGCAGCCATTACATAGGTGAGCAGTTCTTC,CASSHYIGEQFF
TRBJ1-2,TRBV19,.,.,TGTGCCAGTAGTATCAGGGGAGTCGCCGCTGGCTACACCTTC,CASSIRGVAAGYTF
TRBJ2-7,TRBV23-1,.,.,TGCGCCAGCAGTCGGAGGGTTGACTACGAGCAGTACTTC,CASSRRVDYEQYF
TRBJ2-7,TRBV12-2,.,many,TGTGCAAGTCGCTTAGACAGGTTTTACGAGCAGTACTTC,CASRLDRFYEQYF
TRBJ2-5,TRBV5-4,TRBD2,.,TGTGCCAGCAGCACAGGACTAGCGGGGGCCCAAGAGACCCAGTACTTC,CASSTGLAGAQETQYF
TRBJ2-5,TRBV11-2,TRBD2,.,TGTGCCAGCAGCTTAGAGTGGGTAGCGGGGGCAGAGACCCAGTACTTC,CASSLEWVAGAETQYF
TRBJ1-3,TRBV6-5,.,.,TGTGCCAGCAGTTACTCGCCGGCCTCTGGAAACACCATATATTTT,CASSYSPASGNTIYF
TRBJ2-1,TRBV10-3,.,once,TGTGCCATCGAGGGGGCGGGGAATGAGCAGTTCTTC,CAIEGAGNEQFF
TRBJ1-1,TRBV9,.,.,TGTGCCAGCAGCGTAGCCGGGACCCACACTGAAGCTTTCTTT,CASSVAGTHTEAFF
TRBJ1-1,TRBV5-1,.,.,TGCGCCAGCACCCTACAGGAGAACACTGAAGCTTTCTTT,CASTLQENTEAFF
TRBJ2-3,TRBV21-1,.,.,TGTGCCAGCAGCAAAGGGGGTATGCGGGGGAGCACAGATACGCAGTATTTT,CASSKGGMRGSTDTQYF
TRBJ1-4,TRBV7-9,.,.,TGTGCCAGCAGCTCAAGGATGGTTGATGAAAAACTGTTTTTT,CASSSRMVDEKLFF
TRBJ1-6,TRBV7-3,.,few,TGTGCCAGCAGCTTAGAGGGGTCACCCCTCCACTTT,CASSLEGSPLHF
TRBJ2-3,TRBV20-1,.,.,TGCAGGGGCGGGAATGGAGATACGCAGTATTTT,CRGGNGDTQYF
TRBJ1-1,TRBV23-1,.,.,TGCGCCAGCAGTCCGGCCCCGAGGAGCCGAAATACTGAAGCTTTCTTT,CASSPAPRSRNTEAFF
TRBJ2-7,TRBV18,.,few,TGTGCCAGCTCACCACCATCCTACGAGCAGTACTTC,CASSPPSYEQYF